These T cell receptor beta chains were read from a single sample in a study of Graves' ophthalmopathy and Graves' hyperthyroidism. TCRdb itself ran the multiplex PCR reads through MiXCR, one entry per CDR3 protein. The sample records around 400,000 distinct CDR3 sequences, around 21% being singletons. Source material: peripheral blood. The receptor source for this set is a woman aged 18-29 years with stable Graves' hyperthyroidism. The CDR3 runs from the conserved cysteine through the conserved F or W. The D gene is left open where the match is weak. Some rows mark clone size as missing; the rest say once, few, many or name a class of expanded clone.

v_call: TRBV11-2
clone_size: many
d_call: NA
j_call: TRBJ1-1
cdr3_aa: CASSWAGRTEAFF
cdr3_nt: TGTGCCAGCAGCTGGGCGGGGCGAACTGAAGCTTTCTTT

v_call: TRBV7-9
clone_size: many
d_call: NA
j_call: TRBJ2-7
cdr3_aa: CASSFGTSAEQYF
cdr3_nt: TGTGCCAGCAGCTTTGGAACCTCAGCGGAGCAGTACTTC

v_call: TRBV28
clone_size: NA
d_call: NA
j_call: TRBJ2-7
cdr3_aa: CASTPGGRGYEQYF
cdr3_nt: TGTGCCAGCACTCCAGGGGGGAGGGGCTACGAGCAGTACTTC

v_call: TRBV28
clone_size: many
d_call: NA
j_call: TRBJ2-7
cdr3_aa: CASRSGFYEQYF
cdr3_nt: TGTGCCAGTCGGAGCGGATTCTACGAGCAGTACTTC

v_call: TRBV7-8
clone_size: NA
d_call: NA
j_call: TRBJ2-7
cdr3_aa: CASSLSWGLSYEQYF
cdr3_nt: TGTGCCAGCAGCTTATCGTGGGGCCTCTCCTACGAGCAGTACTTC

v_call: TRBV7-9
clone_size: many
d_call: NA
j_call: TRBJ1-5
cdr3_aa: CASSLDSNNQPQHF
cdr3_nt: TGTGCCAGCAGCTTAGACAGCAACAATCAGCCCCAGCATTTT

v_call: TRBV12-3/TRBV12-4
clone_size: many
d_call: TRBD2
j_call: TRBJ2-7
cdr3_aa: CASRPGLVYEQYF
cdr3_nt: TGTGCCAGCAGACCGGGACTAGTATACGAGCAGTACTTC

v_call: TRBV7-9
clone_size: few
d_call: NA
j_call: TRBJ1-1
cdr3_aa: CASSFRADEAFF
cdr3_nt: TGTGCCAGCAGCTTCAGGGCGGATGAAGCTTTCTTT

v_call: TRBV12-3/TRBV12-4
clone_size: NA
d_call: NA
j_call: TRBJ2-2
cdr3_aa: CASSGRLNTGELFF
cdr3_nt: TGTGCCAGCAGTGGACGGTTGAACACCGGGGAGCTGTTTTTT

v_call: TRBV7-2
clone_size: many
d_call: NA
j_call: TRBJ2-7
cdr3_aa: CASSMDSYEQYF
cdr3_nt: TGTGCCAGCAGCATGGACAGTTACGAGCAGTACTTC

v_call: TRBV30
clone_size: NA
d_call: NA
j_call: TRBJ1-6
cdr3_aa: CAWSLGGDSPLHF
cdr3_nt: TGTGCCTGGAGTTTAGGGGGGGACTCACCCCTCCACTTT

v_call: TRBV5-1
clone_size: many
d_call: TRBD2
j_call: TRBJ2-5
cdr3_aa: CATATGGRETQYF
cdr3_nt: TGCGCCACCGCCACGGGGGGGAGAGAGACCCAGTACTTC

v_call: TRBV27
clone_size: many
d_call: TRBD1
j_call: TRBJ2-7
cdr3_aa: CASSPWDRDEQYF
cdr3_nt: TGTGCCAGCAGTCCCTGGGACAGGGATGAGCAGTACTTC

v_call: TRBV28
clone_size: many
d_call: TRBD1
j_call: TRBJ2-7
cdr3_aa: CASARDRGMYEQYF
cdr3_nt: TGTGCCAGCGCTCGGGACAGGGGGATGTACGAGCAGTACTTC

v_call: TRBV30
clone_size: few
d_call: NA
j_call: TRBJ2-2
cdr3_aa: CAGGTGELFF
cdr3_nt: TGTGCCGGGGGGACCGGGGAGCTGTTTTTT

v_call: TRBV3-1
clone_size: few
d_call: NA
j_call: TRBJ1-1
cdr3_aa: CASSPGVGSTEAFF
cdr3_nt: TGTGCCAGCAGCCCAGGGGTTGGTAGCACTGAAGCTTTCTTT

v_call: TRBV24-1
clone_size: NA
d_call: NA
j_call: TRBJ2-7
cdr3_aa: CASSRQPSTGNLYEQYF
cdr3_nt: TGTGCCAGCAGTCGACAACCCTCCACGGGGAACCTCTACGAGCAGTACTTC

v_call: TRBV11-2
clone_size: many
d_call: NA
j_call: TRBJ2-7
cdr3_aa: CASSLGQALEQYF
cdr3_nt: TGTGCCAGCAGCTTAGGGCAGGCCCTCGAGCAGTACTTC

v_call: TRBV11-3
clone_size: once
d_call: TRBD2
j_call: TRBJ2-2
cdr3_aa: CASSSAGAGTGELFF
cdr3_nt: TGTGCCAGCAGCTCAGCGGGGGCGGGGACCGGGGAGCTGTTTTTT

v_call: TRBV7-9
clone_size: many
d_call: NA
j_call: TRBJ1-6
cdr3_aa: CASSLARASHGSPLHF
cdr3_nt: TGTGCCAGCAGCTTAGCTCGGGCCAGCCATGGTTCACCCCTCCACTTT

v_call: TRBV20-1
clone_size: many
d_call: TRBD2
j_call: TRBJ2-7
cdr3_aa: CSASPGYTSGSYEQYF
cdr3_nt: TGCAGTGCTAGCCCAGGTTATACTAGCGGCTCCTACGAGCAGTACTTC

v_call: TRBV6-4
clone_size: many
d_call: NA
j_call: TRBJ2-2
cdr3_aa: CASSESPNTGELFF
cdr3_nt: TGTGCCAGCAGTGAAAGCCCGAACACCGGGGAGCTGTTTTTT

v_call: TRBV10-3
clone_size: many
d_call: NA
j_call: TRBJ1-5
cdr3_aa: CAVTLRDRSNQPQHF
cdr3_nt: TGTGCCGTCACGCTCCGAGATCGCAGCAATCAGCCCCAGCATTTT

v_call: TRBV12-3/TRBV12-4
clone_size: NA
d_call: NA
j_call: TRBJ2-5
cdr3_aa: CASSFQAPGTQYF
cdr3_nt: TGTGCCAGCAGTTTTCAGGCCCCGGGGACCCAGTACTTC

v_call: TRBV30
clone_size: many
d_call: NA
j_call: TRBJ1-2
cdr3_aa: CAWSHSPDSYGYTF
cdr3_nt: TGTGCCTGGAGTCATAGCCCGGACAGCTATGGCTACACCTTC

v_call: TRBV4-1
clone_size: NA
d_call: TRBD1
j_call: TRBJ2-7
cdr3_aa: CASSQGQGLSSYEQYF
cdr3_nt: TGCGCCAGCAGTCAGGGACAGGGATTAAGCTCCTACGAGCAGTACTTC

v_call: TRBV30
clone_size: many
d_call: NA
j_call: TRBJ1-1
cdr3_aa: CAWSKGDEAFF
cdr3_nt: TGTGCCTGGAGTAAGGGGGACGAGGCTTTCTTT

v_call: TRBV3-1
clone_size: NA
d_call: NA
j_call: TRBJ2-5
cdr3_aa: CASSLLGTSQETQYF
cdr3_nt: TGTGCCAGCAGCCTCCTCGGGACTTCCCAAGAGACCCAGTACTTC

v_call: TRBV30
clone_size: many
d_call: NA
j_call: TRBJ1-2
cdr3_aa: CAWSASPGGYTF
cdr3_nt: TGTGCCTGGAGTGCTAGCCCCGGTGGCTACACCTTC

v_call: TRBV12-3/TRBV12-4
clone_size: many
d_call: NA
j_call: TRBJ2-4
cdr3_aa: CASSMRVGNIQYF
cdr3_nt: TGTGCCAGCAGTATGAGGGTAGGAAACATTCAGTACTTC

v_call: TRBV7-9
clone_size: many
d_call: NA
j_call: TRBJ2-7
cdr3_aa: CAGVTRGSYEQYF
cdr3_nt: TGTGCCGGGGTGACGAGGGGGTCCTACGAGCAGTACTTC

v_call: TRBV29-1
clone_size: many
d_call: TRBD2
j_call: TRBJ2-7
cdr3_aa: CSVSQSGRPSYEQYF
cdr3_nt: TGCAGCGTTTCTCAAAGCGGGAGGCCATCCTACGAGCAGTACTTC

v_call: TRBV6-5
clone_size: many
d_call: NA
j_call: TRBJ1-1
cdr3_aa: CASSYRRNMNTEAFF
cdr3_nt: TGTGCCAGCAGTTACCGTAGGAACATGAACACTGAAGCTTTCTTT

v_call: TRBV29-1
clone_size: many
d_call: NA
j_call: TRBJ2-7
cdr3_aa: CSARTTAEQYF
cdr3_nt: TGCAGCGCCCGGACTACGGCCGAGCAGTACTTC

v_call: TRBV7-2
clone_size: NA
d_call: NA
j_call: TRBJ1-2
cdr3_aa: CASSLRAENYGYTF
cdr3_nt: TGTGCCAGCAGTTTACGGGCAGAAAACTATGGCTACACCTTC

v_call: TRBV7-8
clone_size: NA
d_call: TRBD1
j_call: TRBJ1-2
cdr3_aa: CASKGTGSGYTF
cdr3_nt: TGTGCCAGCAAGGGGACAGGGTCTGGCTACACCTTC

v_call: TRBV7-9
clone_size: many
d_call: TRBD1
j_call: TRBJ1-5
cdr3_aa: CASSEQGNNQPQHF
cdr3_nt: TGTGCCAGCAGCGAACAGGGGAATAATCAGCCCCAGCATTTT

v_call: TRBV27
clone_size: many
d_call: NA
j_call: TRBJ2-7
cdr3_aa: CASSRSGTNSYEQYF
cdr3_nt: TGTGCCAGCAGCCGCTCCGGGACGAACTCCTACGAGCAGTACTTC

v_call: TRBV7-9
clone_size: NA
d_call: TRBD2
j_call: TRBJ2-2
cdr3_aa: CASSMTSGSTGELFF
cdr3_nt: TGTGCCAGCAGCATGACTAGCGGGAGTACCGGGGAGCTGTTTTTT

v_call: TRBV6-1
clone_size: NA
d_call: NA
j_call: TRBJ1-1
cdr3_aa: CASSEEMLMNTEAFF
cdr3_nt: TGTGCCAGCAGTGAAGAAATGCTGATGAACACTGAAGCTTTCTTT

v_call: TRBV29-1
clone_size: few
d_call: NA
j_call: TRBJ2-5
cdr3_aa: CSAPRDHQETQYF
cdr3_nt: TGCAGTGCCCCGCGGGACCACCAAGAGACCCAGTACTTC

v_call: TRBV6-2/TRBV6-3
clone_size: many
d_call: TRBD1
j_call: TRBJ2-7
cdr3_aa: CASSSFRDSRGYEQYF
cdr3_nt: TGTGCCAGCAGTTCCTTCCGGGACAGCCGAGGCTACGAGCAGTACTTC

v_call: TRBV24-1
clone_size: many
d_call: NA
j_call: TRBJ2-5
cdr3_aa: CATSNAAQETQYF
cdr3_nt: TGTGCCACCAGTAACGCAGCCCAAGAGACCCAGTACTTC

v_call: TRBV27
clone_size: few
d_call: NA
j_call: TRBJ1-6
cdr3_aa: CASSWKQGVYDSPLHF
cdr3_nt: TGTGCCAGCAGTTGGAAGCAGGGAGTCTATGATTCACCCCTCCACTTT

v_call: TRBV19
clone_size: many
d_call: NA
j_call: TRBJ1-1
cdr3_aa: CASSPSGAGTEAFF
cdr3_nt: TGTGCCAGTAGTCCCTCGGGAGCTGGTACTGAAGCTTTCTTT

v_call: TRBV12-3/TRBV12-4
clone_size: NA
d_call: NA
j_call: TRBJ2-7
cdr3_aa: CASSYGRTTYEQYF
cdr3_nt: TGTGCCAGCAGTTACGGACGGACTACCTACGAGCAGTACTTC